The 26 T cell receptor beta chains presented below share a single source sample, sequenced in a study of beta chain features in type 1 diabetes. Sequencing targeted expressed TCRB transcripts, as all isolated RNA had been reverse transcribed. Assay: immunoSEQ multiplex PCR; the TCRdb copy retains only in-frame clones and omits some. The table has over 150,000 clones, approximately 8.1% seen once. Sequenced material: central memory CD4+ T cells from blood. All receptors derive from a man younger than 35 in good health.

This chain joins TRBV6-5 and TRBJ2-1; D is possibly TRBD1 (6 bases). V lost 6 bases and J lost 8, with 11 bases in between. The CDR3 totals 12 residues. From germline, CDR1 is MNHEY and CDR2 SVGAGI. The CDR3 sequence is CASRTDSYEQFF. CDR3 in DNA: TGTGCCAGCAGGACGGACAGCTATGAGCAGTTCTTC.

This clone was picked up a small number of times. The V and J genes are TRBV7-2 and TRBJ1-1, with a tentative D call TRBD1 (6 bases). CDR1 is SGHTA and CDR2 is FQGNSA in the germline V gene. This CDR3 contains 15 residues. With 5 bases removed from V and 1 base from J, the gap between germline ends came to 14 bases. The CDR3 region is CASSPHFRGNTEAFF. The CDR3 coding sequence is TGTGCCAGCAGCCCCCACTTCAGGGGGAACACTGAAGCTTTCTTT.

This clone was found many times. J is TRBJ1-1 and V is TRBV7-2; no clear D gene. Germline CDR1 SGHTA, CDR2 FQGNSA. Between the trimmed V and J ends, which lost 4 bases and 2 bases, there was a span of 8 bases. The CDR3 has 13 residues. The CDR3 here is CASSYDTNTEAFF. The CDR3 DNA reads as TGTGCCAGCAGCTATGACACAAACACTGAAGCTTTCTTT.

In this sample, this clone turned up many times. DNA of the CDR3: TGCAGCGTTGAAGATCCCAGGGAGGGTGAAAAACTGTTTTTT. Its translation is CSVEDPREGEKLFF. The gene calls are TRBV29-1 and TRBJ1-4, with D perhaps TRBD1 (5 bases). The V gene's germline CDR1 is SQVTM and CDR2 ANQGSEA. The CDR3 loop spans 14 amino acids. V was pared by 0 bases and J by 7 bases, with 12 bases between.

This clone was counted ten times or more. The V and J genes are TRBV7-8 and TRBJ1-2; a possible D gene is TRBD1 (5 bases). The CDR3 spans 14 residues. The germline V and J ends were trimmed by 5 bases and 9 bases, with 19 bases remaining between them. Germline-derived CDR1 and CDR2 are SGHVS and FQNEAQ. The DNA of the CDR3 is TGTGCCAGCAGCCCCCAGGGCAGGGAAGGAAGCTACACCTTC. Residues: CASSPQGREGSYTF.

This clone was detected a few times. This chain links TRBV28 with TRBJ1-4; D call uncertain. The CDR3 totals 14 residues. CDR1 and CDR2 from the germline V gene are MDHEN and SYDVKM. The germline V and J ends were trimmed by 7 bases and 0 bases, with 9 bases remaining between them. In DNA form, the CDR3 reads TGTGCCAGCATAACCGCAGCAACTAATGAAAAACTGTTTTTT. Amino acid sequence: CASITAATNEKLFF.

This clone came up many times. The chain has TRBV19 and TRBJ2-5; no clear D. Germline V lookup: CDR1 LNHDA, CDR2 SQIVND (reference sequence). V dropped 8 bases and J dropped 5 bases, with 15 bases sitting between them. This CDR3 is 13 amino acids long. The CDR3: CASRSLLVETQYF. CDR3 sequence (DNA): TGTGCCAGTCGAAGCTTACTGGTGGAGACCCAGTACTTC.

The CDR3 is CASSSSGTPNEKLFF. CDR3 DNA sequence: TGTGCCAGCAGCTCATCCGGGACACCGAATGAAAAACTGTTTTTT. This chain joins TRBV7-3 and TRBJ1-4; D possibly corresponds to TRBD1 (6 bases). This CDR3 is built from 15 residues. Deletions cut 4 bases from V and 5 bases from J, with 14 bases between. The germline gives CDR1 SGHTA, CDR2 FQGTGA.

The sample holds a few counts of this clone. The rearrangement links TRBV18 to TRBJ2-7; tentatively, D is TRBD1 (5 bases). Germline V gene data show CDR1 as KGHSH and CDR2 as LQKENI. This CDR3 is 12 amino acids long. The V gene lost 1 base and the J gene lost 11 bases, with 12 bases spanning the gap. DNA for the CDR3: TGTGCCAGCTCACCACAGGGGCGGAGAGAGTACTTC. It yields the protein CASSPQGRREYF.

This clone was seen only a few times. The chain is built from TRBV7-3 and TRBJ1-1; 7 positions agree with TRBD1. Germline-derived CDR1 and CDR2 are SGHTA and FQGTGA. CDR3 length equals 14 residues. With V trimmed by 5 bases and J by 4 bases, 7 bases remained unmatched. CDR3 region: CASSTTGVVTEAFF. The CDR3 region has the DNA TGTGCCAGCAGCACTACAGGGGTGGTCACTGAAGCTTTCTTT.

This clone was detected a few times. The chain employs TRBV6-1 and TRBJ2-5; 8 bases agree with TRBD2. V shed 4 bases and J 5 bases; nucleotides not matched to a gene: 6. From germline, CDR1 is MNHNS and CDR2 SASEGT. There are 14 residues in the CDR3. CDR3 amino acids: CASSARGGWETQYF. CDR3 nucleotides: TGTGCCAGCAGTGCCCGGGGGGGCTGGGAGACCCAGTACTTC.

The chain couples TRBV11-2 to TRBJ2-3, with D tentatively TRBD1 (6 bases). V was clipped by 1 base and J by 3 bases, with 11 bases between them. Per germline, CDR1 SGHAT and CDR2 FQNNGV. The CDR3 extends over 15 amino acids. The CDR3 sequence: CASSLGVRGTDTQYF. Here the CDR3 DNA reads TGTGCCAGCAGCTTAGGGGTCAGGGGAACAGATACGCAGTATTTT.

This clone appeared many times. This sequence joins TRBV7-2 and TRBJ2-7; 9 positions match TRBD2. This CDR3 has 16 amino acids. Germline loops: CDR1 SGHTA, CDR2 FQGNSA. With V trimmed by 5 bases and J by 5 bases, 13 bases remained unmatched. In nucleotides, the CDR3 is TGTGCCAGCAGCATCCGACCGGGGACTAGCTTTAACGAGCAGTACTTC. Its translation is CASSIRPGTSFNEQYF.

There are a few counts of this clone. This chain connects TRBV7-3 to TRBJ1-5, with D unclear. V was shortened by 3 bases and J by 0 bases, with 9 bases between the two germline ends. Germline CDR1 and CDR2: SGHTA and FQGTGA. The CDR3 contains 15 residues. For the CDR3, the DNA is TGTGCCAGCAGCTTGTCACAATATAGCAATCAGCCCCAGCATTTT. It is translated as CASSLSQYSNQPQHF.

This clone was seen a few times. This chain uses TRBV5-6 with TRBJ1-2; perhaps TRBD1 as D (5 bases). In germline, CDR1 is SGHDT, CDR2 YYEEEE. V lost 0 bases and J 4 bases, leaving 13 bases between the germline ends. The CDR3 is 15 amino acids. The CDR3 sequence: CASSLVGGGGYGYTF. The CDR3 region has the DNA TGTGCCAGCAGCTTGGTGGGGGGAGGTGGCTATGGCTACACCTTC.

This clone was counted only a few times. The chain uses TRBV28 and TRBJ2-7; TRBD1 might be the D (6 bases). The V and J ends lost 3 bases and 5 bases respectively, with 17 bases between them. Germline loops: CDR1 MDHEN, CDR2 SYDVKM. The CDR3 has 15 residues. The CDR3 nucleotides are TGTGCCAGCAGTTTGTCGCAGGGGCGTAGGAACGAGCAGTACTTC. Translated: CASSLSQGRRNEQYF.

The gene calls are TRBV7-8 and TRBJ2-3; 10 bases are a match to TRBD2. Germline V gives CDR1 SGHVS, CDR2 FQNEAQ. J was trimmed by 5 bases and V by 1 base; bases with no gene match: 6. There are 16 residues in the CDR3. The CDR3 here is CASSLGLAGGLDTQYF. The CDR3 DNA is TGTGCCAGCAGCTTAGGGTTAGCGGGAGGTTTAGATACGCAGTATTTT.

In this sample, this clone turned up a few times. This chain links TRBV28 with TRBJ2-5; D gene uncertain. CDR1 and CDR2 (germline): MDHEN, SYDVKM. The length of the CDR3 is 14 residues. Deletions cut 6 bases from V and 3 bases from J, with 14 bases between. CDR3 residues: CASSSHTRKETQYF. In DNA, the CDR3 is TGTGCCAGCAGCTCACATACAAGAAAAGAGACCCAGTACTTC. Full variable domain (missing parts from reference TRBV28 and TRBJ2-5): DVKVTQSSRYLVKRTGEKVFLECVQDMDHENMFWYRQDPGLGLRLIYFSYDVKMKEKGDIPEGYSVSREKKERFSLILESASTNQTSMYLCASSSHTRKETQYFGPGTRLLVL.

The gene calls are TRBV28 and TRBJ2-7; 10 bases align to TRBD1. V dropped 6 bases and J dropped 4; count of bases not matched to a gene: 12. Germline V gene data show CDR1 as MDHEN and CDR2 as SYDVKM. This CDR3 has 16 amino acids. The DNA for the CDR3 is TGTGCCAGCAGCCAGGGGACAGGGGATTTATTTTACGAGCAGTACTTC. Translating it yields CASSQGTGDLFYEQYF.

The table lists this clone with a few counts. This chain connects TRBV2 to TRBJ2-1; 7 positions agree with TRBD2. CDR3 length: 15 amino acids. Germline loops: CDR1 SNHLY, CDR2 FYNNEI. V dropped 7 bases and J dropped 10; count of bases not matched to a gene: 16. This CDR3 is CASTQESSGSLEQFF. The CDR3 DNA reads TGTGCCAGCACCCAGGAGTCTAGCGGAAGTTTAGAGCAGTTCTTC.

This chain connects TRBV19 to TRBJ2-6, with 7 bases that match TRBD2. The J segment lost 4 bases and the V segment lost 4 bases, leaving 7 bases of the junction unmatched. Germline loops: CDR1 LNHDA, CDR2 SQIVND (reference sequence). This CDR3 comprises 16 residues. The CDR3 reads CASSNPGGVGANVLTF. The CDR3 region has the DNA TGTGCCAGTAGTAACCCGGGAGGCGTCGGGGCCAACGTCCTGACTTTC.

The chain uses TRBV28 and TRBJ2-1; 12 bases fit TRBD2. The length of the CDR3 is 14 residues. Germline trimming cut 7 bases from V and 4 bases from J; bases unmatched to any gene: 2. Germline CDR1 reads MDHEN; CDR2 reads SYDVKM. The CDR3 DNA sequence: TGTGCCAGCACTAGCGGGGGGGCTTACAATGAGCAGTTCTTC. This gives the protein CASTSGGAYNEQFF.

This clone has just a few counts. The rearrangement links TRBV11-2 to TRBJ2-3; 12 bases line up with TRBD2. V lost 4 bases to trimming and J lost 0 bases; unmatched junction nucleotides: 5. This CDR3 region has 17 residues. Germline lookup yields CDR1 SGHAT and CDR2 FQNNGV. CDR3 residues: CASSSLGTSGSTDTQYF. The CDR3 nucleotides read TGTGCCAGCAGCTCCCTGGGGACTAGCGGGAGCACAGATACGCAGTATTTT.

This clone was detected a few times. CDR3 nucleotides: TGTGCCAGCAGCCGCGGACAGAACTCCTACGAGCAGTACTTC. This codes for CASSRGQNSYEQYF. The rearrangement uses TRBV7-2 and TRBJ2-7, with D possibly matching TRBD1 (6 bases). This CDR3 comprises 14 residues. The germline gives CDR1 SGHTA, CDR2 FQGNSA. Trimming removed 5 bases from V and 0 bases from J, with 11 bases in between. The full variable domain, its missing parts supplied by reference TRBV7-2 and TRBJ2-7, is GAGVSQSPSNKVTEKGKDVELRCDPISGHTALYWYRQSLGQGLEFLIYFQGNSAPDKSGLPSDRFSAERTGGSVSTLTIQRTQQEDSAVYLCASSRGQNSYEQYFGPGTRLTVT.

The genes are TRBV2 and TRBJ2-3; D possibly corresponds to TRBD2 (6 bases). Trimming removed 8 bases from V and 3 bases from J, with 18 bases in between. Germline CDR1 and CDR2: SNHLY and FYNNEI. The CDR3 loop spans 15 amino acids. In nucleotides, the CDR3 is TGTGCCAGCGATAGAGAGGGGAGGCAAACAGATACGCAGTATTTT. Translating gives CASDREGRQTDTQYF.

The chain joins TRBV5-4 to TRBJ2-3; TRBD1 agrees at 7 bases. The CDR3 length is 15 residues. The germline V gene has CDR1 SGHNT and CDR2 YYREEE (reference sequence). Losses at the gene ends were 2 bases for V and 0 bases for J; bases not matched to a gene: 3. CDR3 in DNA: TGTGCCAGCAGCTTTACGGGACAGAGCACAGATACGCAGTATTTT. Its protein is CASSFTGQSTDTQYF.